These 12 T cell receptor beta chains originate from one sample sequenced in a study of OX40 agonist ivuxolimab in advanced cancers. Clones were sequenced by immunoSEQ multiplex PCR, and TCRdb holds only the in-frame ones, with some missing. The data hold roughly 52,000 clones, with over 60% observed a single time. Sample: CD4+ or CD8+ T cells sorted from blood, taken in a trial of the OX40 agonist ivuxolimab. These TCRs come from an adult with an advanced solid tumor such as melanoma, head and neck, liver or kidney cancer.

This chain uses TRBV6-6 with TRBJ1-1; D is ambiguous. This CDR3 has 12 amino acids. Germline V gene sequence: CDR1 MNHNY, CDR2 SVGAGI (reference sequence). Trimming removed 7 bases at V and 2 bases at J, with 8 bases between. CDR3 in amino acids: CASKGSNTEAFF. The CDR3 region has the DNA TGTGCCAGCAAAGGGAGTAACACTGAAGCTTTCTTT.

The chain carries TRBV21-1 and TRBJ2-7; TRBD1, the table's D call, lacks a check against the DNA. TRBV21-1 is flagged as a pseudogene. There are 14 residues in the CDR3. This chain's CDR3 is CASPTGTEFYEQYF. Here the CDR3 DNA reads TGTGCCAGCCCCACTGGGACAGAGTTCTACGAGCAGTACTTC.

This clone has just a few counts. The V and J genes are TRBV28 and TRBJ1-1; no clear D. The CDR3 is 13 residues long. Germline CDR1 and CDR2: MDHEN and SYDVKM. The V gene lost 4 bases and the J gene lost 1 base, with 7 bases spanning the gap. This CDR3 is CASSSPPNTEAFF. CDR3 DNA sequence: TGTGCCAGCAGTTCGCCACCGAACACTGAAGCTTTCTTT. Together with reference TRBV28 and TRBJ1-1, the CDR3 gives the full variable domain: DVKVTQSSRYLVKRTGEKVFLECVQDMDHENMFWYRQDPGLGLRLIYFSYDVKMKEKGDIPEGYSVSREKKERFSLILESASTNQTSMYLCASSSPPNTEAFFGQGTRLTVV.

This CDR3 is CASSVVPVRSYNEQFF. In DNA, the CDR3 is TGTGCCAGCAGCGTAGTTCCGGTTCGCTCCTACAATGAGCAGTTCTTC. The chain recombines TRBV9 with TRBJ2-1; D not certain. V dropped 0 bases and J dropped 0 bases, with 10 bases sitting between them. Germline assignment: CDR1 SGDLS and CDR2 YYNGEE. The CDR3 extends over 16 amino acids.

The rearrangement joins TRBV10-2 to TRBJ2-7, with unresolved D. V lost 6 bases to trimming and J lost 7 bases, with 16 bases between them. The germline gives CDR1 WSHSY, CDR2 SAAADI. The CDR3 covers 13 residues. CDR3 in amino acids: CASSQQSFKEQYF. CDR3 DNA sequence: TGCGCCAGCAGCCAACAGAGCTTTAAAGAGCAGTACTTC.

The chain recombines TRBV27 with TRBJ1-2; a possible D gene is TRBD1 (5 bases). The germline V gene encodes CDR1 MNHEY and CDR2 SMNVEV (reference sequence). There are 13 residues in the CDR3. With 4 bases removed from V and 8 bases from J, the gap between germline ends came to 14 bases. Here the CDR3 DNA reads TGTGCCAGCAGTTCAAATCCAGGGATAGGCTACACCTTC. Its translation: CASSSNPGIGYTF.

The chain carries TRBV2 and TRBJ1-2, with 7 bases matching TRBD1. The CDR3 is 15 residues long. Germline-derived CDR1 and CDR2 are SNHLY and FYNNEI. V dropped 6 bases and J dropped 0; count of bases not matched to a gene: 7. This CDR3 reads CASSRTGRSNYGYTF. DNA of the CDR3: TGTGCCAGCAGCAGGACAGGTCGCTCTAACTATGGCTACACCTTC.

This clone was observed a few times. The V and J genes are TRBV2 and TRBJ2-7, with 8 bases lining up with TRBD1. V lost 4 bases to trimming and J lost 2 bases; unmatched junction nucleotides: 7. The CDR3 spans 15 residues. From germline, CDR1 is SNHLY and CDR2 FYNNEI. CDR3 sequence reads: CASSGGTGSTYEQYF. The DNA for the CDR3 is TGTGCCAGCAGTGGGGGGACAGGTTCTACCTACGAGCAGTACTTC.

The V gene is TRBV5-1, the J gene TRBJ2-3; 7 positions match TRBD2. This CDR3 contains 14 residues. Trimming took 1 base from V and 3 from J; bases not matched to a gene: 2. Germline V CDR1 and CDR2: SGHRS, YFSETQ. CDR3 sequence: CASSLSSGTDTQYF. The CDR3 DNA reads as TGCGCCAGCAGCTTGTCTAGCGGTACAGATACGCAGTATTTT.

J is TRBJ2-7 and V is TRBV6-1, with 7 positions matching TRBD1. Germline V lookup: CDR1 MNHNS, CDR2 SASEGT. CDR3 length equals 13 residues. V lost 8 bases, J lost 9 bases, and 13 bases stayed unmatched. CDR3 sequence: CASWTGGSLGQYF. The CDR3 DNA reads TGTGCCAGCTGGACAGGAGGATCCCTCGGGCAGTACTTC.

The rearrangement links TRBV11-3 to TRBJ2-2; D assignment may be TRBD1 or TRBD2 (5 bases each). V was pared by 3 bases and J by 0 bases, with 8 bases between. CDR3 length: 15 amino acids. Germline values: CDR1 SGHNT, CDR2 YENEEA. Here the CDR3 reads CASSFGTANTGELFF. Here the CDR3 DNA reads TGTGCCAGCAGCTTCGGGACGGCGAACACCGGGGAGCTGTTTTTT.

The genes are TRBV7-9 and TRBJ2-5; TRBD2 matches at 12 bases. After removal of 5 bases from V and 5 bases from J, the junction contained 9 bases not matched to a gene. This CDR3 has 16 residues. The V gene's germline CDR1 is SEHNR and CDR2 FQNEAQ (reference sequence). This chain's CDR3 is CASSRTLAGGEETQYF. The CDR3 DNA reads as TGTGCCAGCAGCCGCACACTAGCGGGAGGAGAGGAGACCCAGTACTTC.